Listed below are T cell receptor beta chains from one sample, sequenced in a study of T-cell reconstitution after alpha-beta-depleted transplantation in children. TCRdb re-derived calls from the PCR reads in MiXCR, one entry per CDR3 protein. The data show hundreds of thousands of distinct CDR3 sequences, with 13% seen just once and approximately 0.8% held by the top ten. The sample in question was PBMCs, obtained before TCRalphabeta/CD19-depleted stem cell transplant. These receptors all come from a girl aged 2-10 years with congenital amegakaryocytic thrombocytopenia, due to receive a stem cell transplant. Each CDR3 is given with its conserved first and last residue. D genes are given only for firm matches. Size values are once, few and many counts, or a class for expanded clones, and some rows have none.

len	j_gene	abundance	d_gene	v_gene	CDR3aa	CDR3nt
15	TRBJ2-7	few	TRBD2	TRBV4-1	CASSQEWTSGYEQYF	TGCGCCAGCAGCCAAGAGTGGACTAGCGGCTACGAGCAGTACTTC
12	TRBJ2-3	few	NA	TRBV21-1	CASSKSSGTQYF	TGTGCCAGCAGCAAAAGTTCCGGGACGCAGTATTTT
12	TRBJ2-7	few	NA	TRBV20-1	CSARERPYEQYF	TGCAGTGCTAGAGAGCGCCCGTACGAGCAGTACTTC
18	TRBJ1-4	few	NA	TRBV4-2	CASSYGGKPPSGHEKLFF	TGTGCCAGCAGCTACGGGGGGAAGCCCCCATCGGGACATGAAAAACTGTTTTTT
17	TRBJ2-1	many	TRBD2	TRBV20-1	CSARSLNDGSGREEQFF	TGCAGTGCTAGATCTTTGAACGACGGTAGCGGGAGGGAGGAGCAGTTCTTC
14	TRBJ2-7	NA	TRBD1	TRBV12-3/TRBV12-4	CASSEQGAPYEQYF	TGTGCCAGCAGCGAACAGGGGGCGCCCTACGAGCAGTACTTC
9	TRBJ2-7	NA	NA	TRBV20-1	CSVGYEQYF	TGCAGTGTTGGTTACGAGCAGTACTTC
14	TRBJ1-5	few	NA	TRBV12-3/TRBV12-4	CASSLRQYNQPQHF	TGTGCCAGCAGTTTAAGACAGTACAATCAGCCCCAGCATTTT
18	TRBJ2-1	few	TRBD2	TRBV11-2	CASSLGSLAAPPGNEQFF	TGTGCCAGCAGCTTGGGGTCGCTAGCGGCTCCGCCGGGTAATGAGCAGTTCTTC
14	TRBJ2-1	NA	TRBD1	TRBV5-1	CASSLEQGINEQFF	TGCGCCAGCAGCTTGGAACAGGGGATCAATGAGCAGTTCTTC
12	TRBJ2-1	few	NA	TRBV15	CATSQVNNEQFF	TGTGCCACCAGCCAGGTAAACAATGAGCAGTTCTTC
18	TRBJ1-5	NA	TRBD1	TRBV3-1	CASIKWTGAQGSNQPQHF	TGTGCCAGCATCAAATGGACAGGGGCACAGGGGAGCAATCAGCCCCAGCATTTT
15	TRBJ1-5	NA	NA	TRBV7-9	CASSSSGNGNQPQHF	TGTGCCAGCAGCTCTTCGGGGAATGGAAATCAGCCCCAGCATTTT
17	TRBJ2-6	NA	NA	TRBV28	CASRTGTDASGANVLTF	TGTGCCAGCAGGACCGGGACCGACGCCTCTGGGGCCAACGTCCTGACTTTC
18	TRBJ2-1	NA	NA	TRBV20-1	CSARALPAGIEGYNEQFF	TGCAGTGCTAGAGCCTTACCGGCGGGAATAGAGGGCTACAATGAGCAGTTCTTC
13	TRBJ1-1	many	NA	TRBV7-9	CASSWTDRTEAFF	TGTGCCAGCAGCTGGACAGATCGCACTGAAGCTTTCTTT
14	TRBJ2-7	NA	TRBD2	TRBV20-1	CSAPPRAGLYEQYF	TGCAGTGCTCCCCCGAGAGCGGGACTCTACGAGCAGTACTTC
13	TRBJ2-1	many	NA	TRBV19	CASSTRGNNEQFF	TGTGCCAGTAGTACTCGCGGGAACAATGAGCAGTTCTTC
16	TRBJ2-1	NA	TRBD2	TRBV12-3/TRBV12-4	CASKTKTSSSYNEQFF	TGTGCCAGCAAAACCAAGACTAGCAGCTCCTACAATGAGCAGTTCTTC
13	TRBJ2-6	NA	NA	TRBV2	CASSWSGANVLTF	TGTGCCAGCAGTTGGTCCGGGGCCAACGTCCTGACTTTC
13	TRBJ2-1	NA	NA	TRBV5-1	CASSSFGGGEQFF	TGCGCCAGCAGCTCCTTCGGTGGGGGTGAGCAGTTCTTC
12	TRBJ2-1	NA	NA	TRBV6-2/TRBV6-3	CASSSYGRKQFF	TGTGCCAGCAGTTCCTACGGAAGGAAGCAGTTCTTC
11	TRBJ2-3	many	TRBD2	TRBV29-1	CSVLAGLDPHF	TGCAGCGTGCTGGCGGGACTAGACCCCCATTTT
17	TRBJ2-3	few	NA	TRBV7-9	CASSPALFGDSTDTQYF	TGTGCCAGCAGCCCCGCGTTGTTTGGAGATAGCACAGATACGCAGTATTTT
14	TRBJ2-7	NA	NA	TRBV12-3/TRBV12-4	CASNLDGGWYEQYF	TGTGCCAGCAACCTCGATGGGGGTTGGTACGAGCAGTACTTC
11	TRBJ2-7	many	NA	TRBV20-1	CSARTQYEQYF	TGCAGTGCTAGGACTCAGTACGAGCAGTACTTC
13	TRBJ1-5	many	NA	TRBV4-1	CASSQDKVQPQHF	TGCGCCAGCAGCCAAGACAAGGTCCAGCCCCAGCATTTT
16	TRBJ2-7	few	NA	TRBV7-9	CASSLGVGQVHYEQYF	TGTGCCAGCAGCTTAGGGGTGGGGCAGGTCCACTACGAGCAGTACTTC
16	TRBJ2-1	many	TRBD2	TRBV28	CASSFFGTSVHNEQFF	TGTGCCAGCAGTTTCTTCGGGACTAGCGTCCACAATGAGCAGTTCTTC
15	TRBJ2-7	NA	NA	TRBV7-2	CASSYWTQDYAEQYF	TGTGCCAGCAGCTATTGGACACAGGACTACGCAGAGCAGTACTTC
15	TRBJ2-1	many	NA	TRBV12-3/TRBV12-4	CASSQQGVGFNEQFF	TGTGCCAGCAGTCAACAGGGTGTGGGATTTAATGAGCAGTTCTTC
14	TRBJ2-2	few	TRBD1	TRBV5-1	CASSLALVGTGMFF	TGCGCCAGCAGCTTGGCCCTAGTAGGGACAGGGATGTTTTTT